Below, 21 T cell receptor beta chains from the same sample are listed, as sequenced in a study of cytotoxic CD8 clonotypes in ibrutinib-treated CLL (dated by TCRdb to the early 2020s). The library was generated by the immunoSEQ multiplex PCR assay. Held by TCRdb, this immuneACCESS table contains in-frame sequences only and omits some clones. Under half of the omission traces to an unresolved V gene where checked; the cause of the rest is unknown. The sample profile shows 200,000 to 250,000 clones; just under 80% of them were found once. The ten largest clones capture over 10% of the sample. The time point tag for this specimen amounts to: about a year on ibrutinib. The source material was PBMCs, sampled after 12 months of ibrutinib treatment. Source of these receptors: a human donor with chronic lymphocytic leukemia.

CDR3 in DNA: TGTGCCAGCAGCTTAGCGGGTGAGACCCAGTACTTC. Translation: CASSLAGETQYF. The J gene is TRBJ2-5, the V gene TRBV7-2; D not certain. The CDR3 has 12 residues. V gave up 0 bases and J gave up 5 bases, with 4 bases separating them. Germline lookup yields CDR1 SGHTA and CDR2 FQGNSA.

In its sample, this clone was seen a few times. At the DNA level, this CDR3 is encoded by other sequences in the same sample as well. The rearrangement uses TRBV27 and TRBJ2-6; D not resolved. Germline V gene data show CDR1 as MNHEY and CDR2 as SMNVEV (reference sequence). This CDR3 is built from 15 residues. With 1 base removed from V and 1 base from J, the gap between germline ends came to 5 bases. CDR3 protein: CASSLLGSGANVLTF. The CDR3 nucleotides are TGTGCCAGCAGTTTATTGGGGTCTGGGGCCAACGTCCTGACTTTC. Combining the CDR3 with reference TRBV27 and TRBJ2-6 gives the whole variable domain EAQVTQNPRYLITVTGKKLTVTCSQNMNHEYMSWYRQDPGLGLRQIYYSMNVEVTDKGDVPEGYKVSRKEKRNFPLILESPSPNQTSLYFCASSLLGSGANVLTFGAGSRLTVL.

The table lists this clone with a few counts. In nucleotides, the CDR3 is TGTGCCAGCAGCTTAATCGGGGGTGAAAAACTGTTTTTT. Translation: CASSLIGGEKLFF. This chain uses TRBV7-3 with TRBJ1-4; D is possibly TRBD1 (5 bases). Trimming removed 1 base at V and 7 bases at J, with 7 bases between. The CDR3 runs 13 residues. Germline CDR1 and CDR2: SGHTA and FQGTGA.

This chain connects TRBV5-6 to TRBJ2-5, with D possibly matching TRBD1 (6 bases). Trimming pared 0 bases from V and 5 bases from J, leaving 11 bases between. The CDR3 spans 14 residues. Germline-derived CDR1 and CDR2 are SGHDT and YYEEEE. The CDR3 reads CASSLVQGEETQYF. Here the CDR3 DNA reads TGTGCCAGCAGCTTGGTACAGGGAGAGGAGACCCAGTACTTC.

This clone was recorded a few times. V usage is TRBV5-4 and J usage is TRBJ2-2; D call uncertain. Trimming took 4 bases from V and 3 from J, leaving 16 bases between them. Germline V gives CDR1 SGHNT, CDR2 YYREEE (reference sequence). The length of the CDR3 is 16 residues. The CDR3 DNA reads TGTGCCAGCAGCCCGGGCCCGACGGTCGACACCGGGGAGCTGTTTTTT. Its translation is CASSPGPTVDTGELFF.

The chain combines TRBV28 with TRBJ1-1; possibly TRBD1 for D (6 bases). From germline, CDR1 is MDHEN and CDR2 SYDVKM. CDR3 size: 15 residues. Trimming took off 7 bases at V and 4 bases at J, with 19 bases between the two ends. The CDR3 spells CASTTGSGSGTEAFF. CDR3 nucleotide sequence: TGTGCCAGCACCACAGGGAGCGGTAGTGGCACTGAAGCTTTCTTT.

The chain uses TRBV30 and TRBJ1-6; a weak D match, TRBD1 (5 bases). V was trimmed by 4 bases and J by 9 bases, leaving 16 bases between them. Germline CDR1 and CDR2: GTSNPN and SVGIG (reference sequence). The length of the CDR3 is 14 residues. The CDR3: CAWTLRWGSSPLHF. The CDR3 DNA reads as TGTGCCTGGACCCTGAGGTGGGGGAGTTCACCCCTCCACTTT.

V usage is TRBV7-6 and J usage is TRBJ1-2; a weak D match, TRBD1 (6 bases). This CDR3 has 14 residues. Germline V gene sequence: CDR1 SGHVS, CDR2 FNYEAQ. Trimming removed 5 bases from V and 7 bases from J, with 17 bases in between. DNA of the CDR3: TGTGCCAGCAGCCCAGTACAGGGTAGGGCTGGCTACACCTTC. This translates into CASSPVQGRAGYTF.

The chain combines TRBV10-3 with TRBJ2-1; 8 bases are a match to TRBD2. The CDR3 length is 15 residues. Germline V gene lookup returns CDR1 ENHRY and CDR2 SYGVKD. V lost 4 bases and J lost 9; bases outside the gene matches: 11. The CDR3 region is CAISAERGPGGEQFF. For the CDR3, the DNA is TGTGCCATCAGTGCCGAGCGGGGGCCCGGCGGTGAGCAGTTCTTC.

The rearrangement uses TRBV4-2 and TRBJ2-3; 10 positions agree with TRBD2. The CDR3 has 16 amino acids. Unmatched junction bases numbered 12, after V lost 6 bases and J lost 6 bases. Per the germline V gene, CDR1 is LGHNA and CDR2 is YNFKEQ. CDR3 DNA sequence: TGTGCCAGCAGGCTAGATCCGGGACTAGCGAGGGATACGCAGTATTTT. It yields the protein CASRLDPGLARDTQYF.

This clone turned up a few times. The rearrangement joins TRBV4-1 to TRBJ2-1; 9 bases map to TRBD1. The CDR3 covers 15 residues. CDR1 is MGHRA and CDR2 is YSYEKL in the germline V gene. Losses at the gene ends were 3 bases for V and 8 bases for J; bases not matched to a gene: 8. CDR3 amino acids: CASSHAGTGSDEQFF. The CDR3 nucleotides are TGCGCCAGCAGCCATGCCGGGACAGGGTCTGATGAGCAGTTCTTC.

V and J are TRBV10-3 and TRBJ2-6; D gene unclear. V shed 3 bases and J shed 0 bases, with 9 bases lying between them. Per the germline V gene, CDR1 is ENHRY and CDR2 is SYGVKD. The CDR3 loop spans 16 amino acids. The chain's CDR3 is CAISDPTRSGANVLTF. In nucleotides, the CDR3 is TGTGCCATCAGTGACCCGACTCGCTCTGGGGCCAACGTCCTGACTTTC.

The genes are TRBV11-2 and TRBJ1-1; D is perhaps TRBD1 (5 bases). The CDR3 contains 11 residues. The V end lost 6 bases, the J end lost 7 bases, and 9 bases lay between the germline ends. Per germline, CDR1 SGHAT and CDR2 FQNNGV. For the CDR3, the DNA is TGTGCCAGCAGGCGGGGGAATGAAGCTTTCTTT. Translation: CASRRGNEAFF.

In its sample, this clone was seen a few times. The V call is TRBV5-6, the J call TRBJ2-5; possibly TRBD1 or TRBD2 for D (5 bases each). CDR3 length: 14 amino acids. Looked up from germline, CDR1 is SGHDT and CDR2 is YYEEEE. Trimming shortened V by 2 bases and J by 3 bases, and 11 bases separated the two germline ends. The CDR3 loop is CASSFMRGKETQYF. The CDR3, as DNA: TGTGCCAGCAGCTTTATGAGGGGAAAAGAGACCCAGTACTTC.

The chain joins TRBV5-1 to TRBJ2-5, with D possibly matching TRBD1 (5 bases). This CDR3 contains 13 residues. From germline, CDR1 is SGHRS and CDR2 YFSETQ. The V end was cut by 2 bases, the J end by 1 base, with 6 bases between. The CDR3 here is CASSFRGQETQYF. CDR3 DNA sequence: TGCGCCAGCAGCTTTAGGGGCCAAGAGACCCAGTACTTC. Filled out from reference TRBV5-1 and TRBJ2-5, the complete variable domain reads KAGVTQTPRYLIKTRGQQVTLSCSPISGHRSVSWYQQTPGQGLQFLFEYFSETQRNKGNFPGRFSGRQFSNSRSEMNVSTLELGDSALYLCASSFRGQETQYFGPGTRLLVL.

V usage is TRBV4-1 and J usage is TRBJ2-1; 9 bases are shared with TRBD2. With 0 bases clipped from V and 6 bases from J, the junction kept 3 bases outside the gene matches. CDR3 length equals 15 residues. CDR1 and CDR2 from the germline V gene are MGHRA and YSYEKL. This chain's CDR3 is CASSQEGLARNEQFF. CDR3 in DNA: TGCGCCAGCAGCCAAGAAGGACTAGCGCGCAATGAGCAGTTCTTC.

The V gene is TRBV7-3, the J gene TRBJ2-3, with D possibly matching TRBD2 (7 bases). Germline lookup yields CDR1 SGHTA and CDR2 FQGTGA. V lost 3 bases, J lost 10 bases, and 17 bases lay in between. The CDR3 is 14 amino acids. The CDR3 DNA reads as TGTGCCAGCAGCTTTGGGGGGGCCGGGAACCCGCAGTATTTT. Protein sequence: CASSFGGAGNPQYF.

This clone was counted once. J is TRBJ2-3 and V is TRBV7-3; 8 bases fit TRBD2. After removal of 5 bases from V and 3 bases from J, the junction contained 13 bases not matched to a gene. In germline, CDR1 is SGHTA, CDR2 FQGTGA. The CDR3 loop spans 17 amino acids. The CDR3 DNA sequence: TGTGCCAGCAGCCGGGTAGGGCGGGGGGTACGAACAGATACGCAGTATTTT. Its translation: CASSRVGRGVRTDTQYF.

This clone was observed a single time. The rearrangement uses TRBV6-6 and TRBJ2-3, with no clear D. Germline CDR1 reads MNHNY; CDR2 reads SVGAGI (reference sequence). The CDR3 has 16 amino acids. Trimming took 2 bases from V and 0 from J, leaving 12 bases between them. CDR3 protein: CASSYRNPSSTDTQYF. The CDR3 DNA is TGTGCCAGCAGTTACCGAAATCCTTCTAGCACAGATACGCAGTATTTT.

The chain recombines TRBV11-2 with TRBJ2-1, with D perhaps TRBD1 (5 bases). Germline CDR1 and CDR2: SGHAT and FQNNGV. The CDR3 length is 16 residues. Deletions cut 3 bases from V and 0 bases from J, with 12 bases between. CDR3: CASSLGQGFSYNEQFF. CDR3 in DNA: TGTGCCAGCAGCTTGGGCCAGGGCTTCTCCTACAATGAGCAGTTCTTC.

V is TRBV7-9 and J is TRBJ1-1; D gene uncertain. Trimming cost V 5 bases and J 2 bases, with 6 bases left between them. Germline values: CDR1 SEHNR, CDR2 FQNEAQ (reference sequence). The CDR3 covers 12 residues. The CDR3 reads CASSALNTEAFF. DNA of the CDR3: TGTGCCAGCAGCGCTCTTAACACTGAAGCTTTCTTT.